Sequencing of this T cell receptor beta chain was carried out in a study of regulatory T cells in long-lasting Graves disease. In building TCR beta libraries, iRepertoire HTBI primers were used together with Arm-PCR of CDR3 regions. TCRdb reprocessed the multiplex PCR reads with MiXCR, giving one entry per CDR3 protein. In the table there are fewer than 500,000 distinct CDR3 sequences, 15% to 20% of which are singletons. Noted time point: newly diagnosed GD, antithyroid drugs for less than 3 months. There was RNA extracted from PBMCs, and the TCR library was made from it. The table lists this clonotype with many counts. The CDR3 spans 13 residues. The ends were cut back, 4 bases at V and 0 bases at J, with 4 bases in the middle. Germline V lookup: CDR1 MNHNS, CDR2 SASEGT. The same sample was also used in a study of T cells in Graves' hyperthyroidism and ophthalmopathy. That study adds: Diagnosis rested on symptoms, serum thyroxine and TRAb, thyroid ultrasound, and orbital computed tomography.

This TCR derives from a middle-aged man with Graves disease. This sequence joins TRBV6-1 and TRBJ2-1; unclear D gene. The sample consisted of peripheral blood mononuclear cells (PBMCs), taken at new diagnosis, from a patient treated with antithyroid drugs. CDR3 coding DNA: TGTGCCAGCAGTGGATACTCCTACAATGAGCAGTTCTTC. It is translated as CASSGYSYNEQFF.